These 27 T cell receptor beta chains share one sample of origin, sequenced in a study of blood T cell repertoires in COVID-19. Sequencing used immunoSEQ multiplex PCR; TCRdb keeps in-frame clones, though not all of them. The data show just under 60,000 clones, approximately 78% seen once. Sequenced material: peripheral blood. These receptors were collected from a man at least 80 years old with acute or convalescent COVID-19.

The CDR3 coding sequence is TGTGCCAGCAGCTTCCGGGACTCGCAAGAGACCCAGTACTTC. It codes for CASSFRDSQETQYF. V usage is TRBV11-3 and J usage is TRBJ2-5, with D maybe TRBD2 (6 bases). CDR3 length: 14 amino acids. V was cut by 3 bases and J by 2 bases, with 10 bases left in between. Germline V CDR1 and CDR2: SGHNT, YENEEA. Variable domain in full (rest from reference TRBV11-3 and TRBJ2-5): EAGVVQSPRYKIIEKKQPVAFWCNPISGHNTLYWYLQNLGQGPELLIRYENEEAVDDSQLPKDRFSAERLKGVDSTLKIQPAELGDSAVYLCASSFRDSQETQYFGPGTRLLVL.

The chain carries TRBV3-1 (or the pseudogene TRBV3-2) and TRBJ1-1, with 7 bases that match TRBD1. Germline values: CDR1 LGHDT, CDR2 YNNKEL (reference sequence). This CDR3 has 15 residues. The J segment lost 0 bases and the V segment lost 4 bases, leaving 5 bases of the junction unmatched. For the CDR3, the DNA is TGTGCCAGCAGCCTAGGGACAGCCATGAACACTGAAGCTTTCTTT. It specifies CASSLGTAMNTEAFF.

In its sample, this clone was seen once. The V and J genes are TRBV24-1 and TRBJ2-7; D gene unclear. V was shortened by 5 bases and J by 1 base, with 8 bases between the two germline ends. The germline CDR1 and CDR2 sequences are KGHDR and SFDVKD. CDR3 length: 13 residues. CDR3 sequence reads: CATSAGISYEQYF. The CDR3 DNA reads TGTGCCACCAGTGCAGGTATTTCCTACGAGCAGTACTTC.

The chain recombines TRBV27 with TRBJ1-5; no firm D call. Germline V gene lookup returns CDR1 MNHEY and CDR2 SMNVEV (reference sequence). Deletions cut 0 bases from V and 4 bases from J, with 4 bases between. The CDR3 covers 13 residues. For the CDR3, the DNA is TGTGCCAGCAGTTTATCCCGTAATCAGCCCCAGCATTTT. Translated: CASSLSRNQPQHF.

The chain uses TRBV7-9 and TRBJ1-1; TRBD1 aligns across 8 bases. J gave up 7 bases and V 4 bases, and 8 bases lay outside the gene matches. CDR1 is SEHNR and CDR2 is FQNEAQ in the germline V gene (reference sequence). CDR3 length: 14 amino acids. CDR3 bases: TGTGCCAGCAGCTCGACTTCGGACAGGGTTGAAGCTTTCTTT. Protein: CASSSTSDRVEAFF.

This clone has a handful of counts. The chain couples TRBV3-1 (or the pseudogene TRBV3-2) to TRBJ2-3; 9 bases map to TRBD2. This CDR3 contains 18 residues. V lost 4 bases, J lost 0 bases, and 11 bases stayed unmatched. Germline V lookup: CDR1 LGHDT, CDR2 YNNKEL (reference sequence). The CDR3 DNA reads TGTGCCAGCAGCCGGGAATACTGGCGGGGGGGTAGCACAGATACGCAGTATTTT. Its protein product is CASSREYWRGGSTDTQYF.

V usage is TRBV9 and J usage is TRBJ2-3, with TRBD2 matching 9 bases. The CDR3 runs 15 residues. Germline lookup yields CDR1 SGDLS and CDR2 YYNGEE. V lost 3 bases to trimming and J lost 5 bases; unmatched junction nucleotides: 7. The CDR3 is CASSGDSGSGDTQYF. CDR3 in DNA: TGTGCCAGCAGCGGGGATAGCGGGAGCGGAGATACGCAGTATTTT. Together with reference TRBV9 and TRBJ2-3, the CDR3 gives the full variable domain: DSGVTQTPKHLITATGQRVTLRCSPRSGDLSVYWYQQSLDQGLQFLIQYYNGEERAKGNILERFSAQQFPDLHSELNLSSLELGDSALYFCASSGDSGSGDTQYFGPGTRLTVL.

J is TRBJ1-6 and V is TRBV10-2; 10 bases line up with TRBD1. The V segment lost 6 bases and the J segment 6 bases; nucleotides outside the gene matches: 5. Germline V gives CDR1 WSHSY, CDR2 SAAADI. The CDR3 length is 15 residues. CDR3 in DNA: TGCGCCAGCAGCGGCCGGGACAGGGGTAATTCACCCCTCCACTTT. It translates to CASSGRDRGNSPLHF.

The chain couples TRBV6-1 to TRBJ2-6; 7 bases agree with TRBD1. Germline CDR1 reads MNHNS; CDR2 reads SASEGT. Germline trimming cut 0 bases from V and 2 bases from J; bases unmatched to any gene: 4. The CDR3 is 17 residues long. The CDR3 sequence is CASSEAGGIAGANVLTF. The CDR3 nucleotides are TGTGCCAGCAGTGAAGCAGGGGGCATAGCTGGGGCCAACGTCCTGACTTTC.

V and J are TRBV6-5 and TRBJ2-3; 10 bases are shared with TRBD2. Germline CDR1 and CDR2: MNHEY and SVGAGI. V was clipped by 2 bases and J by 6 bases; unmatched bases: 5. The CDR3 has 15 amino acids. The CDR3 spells CASSYGRSGRDTQYF. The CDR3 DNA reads TGTGCCAGCAGTTACGGGCGTAGCGGGAGGGATACGCAGTATTTT.

Here the CDR3 reads CASSLQTGNTEAFF. CDR3 coding DNA: TGCGCCAGCAGCTTGCAGACGGGGAACACTGAAGCTTTCTTT. The rearrangement links TRBV5-1 to TRBJ1-1, with D uncertain. This CDR3 is 14 amino acids long. Germline lookup yields CDR1 SGHRS and CDR2 YFSETQ. V gave up 1 base and J gave up 1 base, with 8 bases separating them.

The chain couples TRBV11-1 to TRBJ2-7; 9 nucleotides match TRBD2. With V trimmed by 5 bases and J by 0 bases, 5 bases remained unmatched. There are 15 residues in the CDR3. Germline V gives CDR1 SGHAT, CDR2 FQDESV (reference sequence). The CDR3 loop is CASSRGLAGSYEQYF. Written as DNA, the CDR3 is TGTGCCAGCAGCCGGGGACTAGCAGGCTCCTACGAGCAGTACTTC.

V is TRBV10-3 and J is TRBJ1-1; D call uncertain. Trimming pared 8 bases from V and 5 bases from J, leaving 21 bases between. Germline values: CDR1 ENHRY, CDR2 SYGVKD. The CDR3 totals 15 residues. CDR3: CAIGVSYVRWTEAFF. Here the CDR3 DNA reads TGTGCCATCGGCGTGTCTTATGTGAGGTGGACTGAAGCTTTCTTT.

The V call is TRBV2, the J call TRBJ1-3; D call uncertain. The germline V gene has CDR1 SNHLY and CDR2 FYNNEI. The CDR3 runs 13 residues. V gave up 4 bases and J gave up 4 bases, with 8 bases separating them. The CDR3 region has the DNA TGTGCCAGCAGTGCTACAGACGGAAACACCATATATTTT. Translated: CASSATDGNTIYF.

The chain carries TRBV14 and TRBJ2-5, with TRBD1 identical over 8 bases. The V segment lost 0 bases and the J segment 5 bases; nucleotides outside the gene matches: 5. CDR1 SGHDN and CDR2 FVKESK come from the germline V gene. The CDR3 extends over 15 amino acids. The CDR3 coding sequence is TGTGCCAGCAGCCAAGAAGGCAGGGGGCTGGAGACCCAGTACTTC. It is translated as CASSQEGRGLETQYF.

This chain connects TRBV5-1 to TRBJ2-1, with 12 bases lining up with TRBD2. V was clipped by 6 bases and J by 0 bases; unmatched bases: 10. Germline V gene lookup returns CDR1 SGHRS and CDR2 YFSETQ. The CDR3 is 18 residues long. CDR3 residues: CASKRTSGTGGSYNEQFF. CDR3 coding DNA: TGCGCCAGCAAGAGGACTAGCGGGACTGGGGGCTCCTACAATGAGCAGTTCTTC.

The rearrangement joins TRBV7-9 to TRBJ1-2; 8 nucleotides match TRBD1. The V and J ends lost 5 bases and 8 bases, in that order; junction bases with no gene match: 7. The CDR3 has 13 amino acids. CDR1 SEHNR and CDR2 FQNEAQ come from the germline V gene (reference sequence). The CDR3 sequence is CASSATGGGGYTF. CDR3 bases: TGTGCCAGCAGCGCTACAGGGGGAGGCGGCTACACCTTC.

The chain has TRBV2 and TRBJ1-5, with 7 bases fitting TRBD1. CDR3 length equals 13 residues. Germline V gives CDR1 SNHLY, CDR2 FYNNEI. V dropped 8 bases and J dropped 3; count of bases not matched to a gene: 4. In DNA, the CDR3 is TGTGCCAGCCACGGGACAGTCAATCAGCCCCAGCATTTT. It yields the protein CASHGTVNQPQHF.

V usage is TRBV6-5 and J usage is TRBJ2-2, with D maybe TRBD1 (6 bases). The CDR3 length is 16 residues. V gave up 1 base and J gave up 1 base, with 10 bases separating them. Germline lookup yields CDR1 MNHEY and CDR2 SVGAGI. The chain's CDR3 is CASSYLPGQNTGELFF. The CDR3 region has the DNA TGTGCCAGCAGTTACTTACCGGGACAGAACACCGGGGAGCTGTTTTTT.

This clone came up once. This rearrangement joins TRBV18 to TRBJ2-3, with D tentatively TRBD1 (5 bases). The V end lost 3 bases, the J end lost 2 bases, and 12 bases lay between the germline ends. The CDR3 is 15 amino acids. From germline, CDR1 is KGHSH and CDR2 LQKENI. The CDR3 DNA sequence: TGTGCCAGCTCACCGTGGTTAGGGGACACAGATACGCAGTATTTT. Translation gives CASSPWLGDTDTQYF.

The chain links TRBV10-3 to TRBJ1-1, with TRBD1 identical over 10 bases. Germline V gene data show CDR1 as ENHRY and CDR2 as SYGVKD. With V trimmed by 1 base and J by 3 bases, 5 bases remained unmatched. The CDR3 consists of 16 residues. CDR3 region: CAISEYAGQGDTEAFF. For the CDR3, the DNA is TGTGCCATCAGTGAGTACGCAGGACAGGGGGACACTGAAGCTTTCTTT.

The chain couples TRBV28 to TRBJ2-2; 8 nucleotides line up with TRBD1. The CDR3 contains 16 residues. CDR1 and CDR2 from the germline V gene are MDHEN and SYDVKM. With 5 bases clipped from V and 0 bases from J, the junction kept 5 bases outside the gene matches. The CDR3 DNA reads TGTGCCAGCAGTCCCGCAGGGGGCGCGAACACCGGGGAGCTGTTTTTT. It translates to CASSPAGGANTGELFF.

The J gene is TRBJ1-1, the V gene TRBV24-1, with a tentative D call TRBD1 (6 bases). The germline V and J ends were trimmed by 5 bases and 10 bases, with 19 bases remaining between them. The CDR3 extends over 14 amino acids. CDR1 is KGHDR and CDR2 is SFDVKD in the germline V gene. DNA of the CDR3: TGTGCCACCAGTGGGAATCAGGACAGCTCAGGAGCTTTCTTT. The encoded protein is CATSGNQDSSGAFF.

Here the CDR3 reads CASSLDLRETKNIQYF. Written as DNA, the CDR3 is TGTGCCAGCAGCTTAGATCTCAGGGAAACCAAAAACATTCAGTACTTC. The chain carries TRBV11-2 and TRBJ2-4, with D perhaps TRBD1 (5 bases). The V end was cut by 0 bases, the J end by 2 bases, with 11 bases between. CDR1 and CDR2 (germline): SGHAT, FQNNGV. The CDR3 is 16 amino acids.

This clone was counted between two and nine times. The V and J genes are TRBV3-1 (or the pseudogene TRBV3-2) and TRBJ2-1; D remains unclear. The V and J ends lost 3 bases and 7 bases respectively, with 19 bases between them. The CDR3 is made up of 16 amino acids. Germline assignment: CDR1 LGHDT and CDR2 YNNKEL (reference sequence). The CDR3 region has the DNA TGTGCCAGCAGCCAGGGCGTAACCCCCCCGCGTAATGAGCAGTTCTTC. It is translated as CASSQGVTPPRNEQFF.

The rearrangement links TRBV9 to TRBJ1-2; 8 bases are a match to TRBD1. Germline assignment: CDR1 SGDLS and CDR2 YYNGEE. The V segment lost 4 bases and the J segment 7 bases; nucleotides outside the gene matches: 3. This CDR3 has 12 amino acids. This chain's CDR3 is CASSYDRGGYTF. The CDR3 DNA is TGTGCCAGCAGCTACGACAGGGGTGGCTACACCTTC. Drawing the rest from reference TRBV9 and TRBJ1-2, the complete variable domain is DSGVTQTPKHLITATGQRVTLRCSPRSGDLSVYWYQQSLDQGLQFLIQYYNGEERAKGNILERFSAQQFPDLHSELNLSSLELGDSALYFCASSYDRGGYTFGSGTRLTVV.

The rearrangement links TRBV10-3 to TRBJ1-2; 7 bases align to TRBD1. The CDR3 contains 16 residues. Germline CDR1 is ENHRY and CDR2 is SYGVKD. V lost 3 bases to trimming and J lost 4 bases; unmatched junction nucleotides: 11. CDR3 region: CAISEFGQAVTYGYTF. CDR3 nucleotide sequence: TGTGCCATCAGTGAATTCGGACAGGCTGTAACCTATGGCTACACCTTC.